Sequencing of this T cell receptor beta chain was carried out in a study of identical twins. Study outcomes and limitations: In zero-insertion analyses, partial confounding could arise from invariant MAIT and iNKT cells.

Only healthy Caucasians were enrolled as donors. Germline V gene data show CDR1 as LNHNV and CDR2 as YYDKDF (reference sequence). The CDR3 length is 13 residues. V lost 7 bases to trimming and J lost 0 bases, with 8 bases between them. TCRdb independently ran MiXCR on the 5' RACE reads; one entry per CDR3 protein. The sample has some 500,000 distinct CDR3 sequences; approximately 22% are singletons. As to this clonotype: The antigen remains unidentified.

The data also belong to a second study, concerning T cells expressing NK-cell markers. That paper notes: The eight sequenced donors comprised seven who were HCMV-seropositive and one who was seronegative.

The TCR originated in a woman younger than 35 in good health. The specimen was CD4+ T cells sorted from blood. V usage is TRBV15 and J usage is TRBJ2-3; D call uncertain. The CDR3 region is CATTERSTDTQYF. In nucleotides, the CDR3 is TGTGCCACCACGGAGCGTAGCACAGATACGCAGTATTTT. Full variable domain (missing parts from reference TRBV15 and TRBJ2-3): DAMVIQNPRYQVTQFGKPVTLSCSQTLNHNVMYWYQQKSSQAPKLLFHYYDKDFNNEADTPDNFQSRRPNTSFCFLDIRSPGLGDTAMYLCATTERSTDTQYFGPGTRLTVL.